This is a list of T cell receptor beta chains from one sample in a study of T cells expressing NK-cell markers. Following a re-call of the 5' RACE reads, TCRdb has one entry per CDR3 protein and lacks DNA. This sample's table reports hundreds of thousands of distinct CDR3 sequences. Specimen: blood T cells: a sorted CD56 or NKG2C T cell subset, CD4+ or CD8+ T cells, or bulk PBMC T cells (not recorded which). The receptors originated from a woman between 18 and 70 years old in good health. Each CDR3 is given with its conserved first and last residue.

j_call,v_call,cdr3_aa
TRBJ1-2,TRBV7-2,CASSGSADSKANYGYTF
TRBJ1-6,TRBV21-1,CASTHSYEGRAFRAPLHF
TRBJ2-1,TRBV7-2,CASSWFGDEQFF
TRBJ2-1,TRBV6-5,CASSSLGRGPNEQFF
TRBJ2-6,TRBV6-2/TRBV6-3,CASSSQGRAGANVLTF
TRBJ1-4,TRBV28,CASSARSGKLFF
TRBJ2-5,TRBV3-1,CASSQARGQAKETQYF
TRBJ1-2,TRBV7-9,CASSLSGQGGYTF
TRBJ2-5,TRBV20-1,CSARGGHQETQYF
TRBJ2-5,TRBV5-1,CASSLATQGGGRTQYF
TRBJ2-3,TRBV6-2/TRBV6-3,CASSFTGDTQYF
TRBJ2-1,TRBV18,CASSPGLADYNEQFF
TRBJ1-1,TRBV5-1,CASIWGEGGTEAFF
TRBJ1-2,TRBV5-1,CASSPGQGALTF
TRBJ1-6,TRBV7-8,CASSLDRSLDDSPLHF
TRBJ1-1,TRBV7-6,CASSLRTANTEAFF
TRBJ2-5,TRBV4-1,CASSYSGGEETQYF
TRBJ2-5,TRBV5-4,CASSVKRGGRETQYF
TRBJ2-4,TRBV18,CASSPGPKNIQYF
TRBJ2-1,TRBV6-2/TRBV6-3,CASSSGPYEQFF
TRBJ2-4,TRBV6-1,CASSPRDSSPNFQYF
TRBJ2-4,TRBV7-2,CASSAEGLAEKNIQYF
TRBJ2-1,TRBV3-1,CASSQGAEGYNEQFF
TRBJ2-1,TRBV3-1,CASSQDTQELHF
TRBJ2-2,TRBV11-2,CASSSTLQGQRSGELFF
TRBJ1-1,TRBV6-5,CASSYVTIRYPEAFF
TRBJ2-1,TRBV11-1,CASSFPSSGRGSEQFF
TRBJ2-1,TRBV5-1,CASRGLAHNEQFF
TRBJ2-7,TRBV12-3/TRBV12-4,CASSADSASYEQYF
TRBJ2-5,TRBV30,CAWSAIKEREWETQYF
TRBJ1-6,TRBV7-2,CASSLLGVSSPLHF
TRBJ2-3,TRBV20-1,CSASGGSTDTQYF